This is a list of T cell receptor beta chains from one sample in a study of read filtering for tumor transcriptome and immune sequencing. A single record per CDR3 protein comes from TCRdb applying MiXCR to the reads. The sample has tens of thousands of distinct CDR3 sequences; roughly an eighth are singletons. The sequenced sample was a population of CD138-negative cells sorted from bone marrow. The receptors come from a donor aged 40 or over with multiple myeloma. Each CDR3 is given with its conserved first and last residue. The D gene is left open where the match is weak. A row's size may be missing; if present it is once, few, many or a size class.

>TRBJ2-2|TRBD1|12|TRBV20-1|many
TGCAGTGCTTTCACAGGGGCCGGGGAGCTGTTTTTT
CSAFTGAGELFF
>TRBJ2-1|TRBD2|17|TRBV5-1|many
TGCGCCAGCAGCTTAAGACCTAGCGGGAGAAGGAATGGTGAGCAGTTCTTC
CASSLRPSGRRNGEQFF
>TRBJ2-2|TRBD1|15|TRBV4-1|once
TGCGCCAGCAGCCAACTCCGGGACAGGGGACGGGAGCTGTTTTTT
CASSQLRDRGRELFF
>TRBJ2-7|NA|14|TRBV5-1|NA
TGCGCCAGCAGCTGGACGGGACAAGGGGGGACCAAGGACTTC
CASSWTGQGGTKDF
>TRBJ2-1|NA|12|TRBV7-9|medium-sized
TGTGCCAGCTTAGTACAGGGCGATGAGCAGTTCTTC
CASLVQGDEQFF
>TRBJ2-5|TRBD2|18|TRBV4-3|NA
TGCGCCGGCAGCCCCGCGGCAGCGGGAGGTTTGGCCAAAGAGACCCAGTACTTC
CAGSPAAAGGLAKETQYF
>TRBJ1-1|NA|13|TRBV18|many
TGTGCCAGCTCAGGGACATGGAACACTGAAGCTTTCTTT
CASSGTWNTEAFF
>TRBJ2-1|TRBD2|15|TRBV6-6|many
TGTGCCAGCAGCCCTGTGGCTAGCGGGATGAATGAGCAGTTCTTC
CASSPVASGMNEQFF
>TRBJ2-7|TRBD2|14|TRBV20-1|many
TGCAGTGCTAGAGGACAGCGGGGGGCCCACGAGCAGTACTTC
CSARGQRGAHEQYF
>TRBJ2-1|NA|14|TRBV12-3/TRBV12-4|many
TGTGCCAGCAGCCTAGGGGGGTCCTACAATGAGCAGTTCTTC
CASSLGGSYNEQFF
>TRBJ1-4|NA|15|TRBV28|NA
TGTGCCAGCAGTTTATTGGGGGCAGGAGGGGAAAAACTGTTTTTT
CASSLLGAGGEKLFF
>TRBJ2-7|TRBD2|14|TRBV20-1|NA
TGCAGTGCTAGTAAAGCGGGATACAAAGGCGAGCAGTACTTC
CSASKAGYKGEQYF
>TRBJ2-5|NA|15|TRBV6-5|NA
TGTGCCAGCAGGACTGACAGCGTCGGGCAAGAGACCCAGTACTTC
CASRTDSVGQETQYF
>TRBJ2-7|TRBD1|14|TRBV27|many
TGTGCCAGCAGTTTAACCGAGGGGGCGAACGAGCAGTACTTC
CASSLTEGANEQYF
>TRBJ2-5|TRBD1|14|TRBV5-4|many
TGTGCCGGCAGCACCGGGACAGGTCAAGAGACCCAGTACTTC
CAGSTGTGQETQYF
>TRBJ1-2|TRBD1|13|TRBV2|many
TGTGCCAGCAGTCTGACAGGGGACTATGGCTACACCTTC
CASSLTGDYGYTF
>TRBJ2-1|TRBD2|16|TRBV20-1|many
TGCAGTGCCCTAAGAGGGGCTAGCGGGAGGGCCAATGAGCAGTTCTTC
CSALRGASGRANEQFF
>TRBJ2-7|NA|14|TRBV28|few
TGTGCCAGCAGTTTGGTCCAAGCCACCTACGGGCAGTACTTC
CASSLVQATYGQYF
>TRBJ2-7|NA|13|TRBV20-1|many
TGCAGTGCTAGTAACCCAGGGATCCGGGAGCAGTACTTC
CSASNPGIREQYF
>TRBJ2-5|NA|13|TRBV6-5|few
TGTGCCAGCGGATCAGGGGTACAAGGGACCCAGTACTTC
CASGSGVQGTQYF
>TRBJ2-7|TRBD2|15|TRBV7-2|many
TGTGCCAGCAGACGGCTAGCGGGAGCTCACTACGAGCAGTACTTC
CASRRLAGAHYEQYF
>TRBJ2-3|NA|11|TRBV11-2|many
TGTGCCAGCAGCCGGGCTGCTCTTAGGTATTTT
CASSRAALRYF
>TRBJ2-3|TRBD1|14|TRBV5-1|few
TGCGCCAGCCAGGGACAGGGGGCTTCAGATACGCAGTATTTT
CASQGQGASDTQYF
>TRBJ2-7|TRBD2|14|TRBV20-1|many
TGCAGTGCTAGTAAGCCTAGCGGGAGCGTCGAGCAGTACTTC
CSASKPSGSVEQYF
>TRBJ2-1|NA|14|TRBV29-1|many
TGCAGCGTCGCGAAGGGGACCCCCGGCTATGAGCAGTTCTTC
CSVAKGTPGYEQFF
>TRBJ1-1|TRBD1|15|TRBV30|many
TGTGCCTGGACCACATTCGGGACAGGGATAACTGAAGCTTTCTTT
CAWTTFGTGITEAFF
>TRBJ2-2|TRBD2|17|TRBV30|many
TGTGCCTGGAGTGTATTGTCGGGACTAGCGGGAACCGGGGAGCTGTTTTTT
CAWSVLSGLAGTGELFF
>TRBJ2-1|TRBD1|16|TRBV12-3/TRBV12-4|many
TGTGCCAGCAGTTTAGAAGGGACAGCTACCTACAATGAGCAGTTCTTC
CASSLEGTATYNEQFF
>TRBJ1-1|TRBD1|14|TRBV5-1|many
TGCGCCAGCAGCACGGGACAGCTGAACACTGAAGCTTTCTTT
CASSTGQLNTEAFF
>TRBJ2-5|TRBD2|16|TRBV19|few
TGTGCCAGTAGTCAGGGACTAGCGGGAGTTCAAGAGACCCAGTACTTC
CASSQGLAGVQETQYF
>TRBJ2-5|NA|11|TRBV15|NA
TGTGCCACCAGCAGCTACAAGACCCAGTACTTC
CATSSYKTQYF
>TRBJ1-6|NA|18|TRBV12-3/TRBV12-4|few
TGTGCCAGCAGTTTTAGCTACCCCCATCTGAAAAGTAATTCACCCCTCCACTTT
CASSFSYPHLKSNSPLHF
>TRBJ2-7|NA|13|TRBV2|NA
TGTGCCAGCAGATCTGGACAAACCTACGTGCAGTACTTC
CASRSGQTYVQYF
>TRBJ1-5|NA|17|TRBV6-2/TRBV6-3|NA
TGTGCCAGCAGCCCTCCGAGGTGGGGTCTTAGCAATCAGCCCCAGCATTTT
CASSPPRWGLSNQPQHF
>TRBJ2-7|NA|12|TRBV3-1|many
TGTGCCAGCAGCCAAGAAGGAAGGGAGCAGTACTTC
CASSQEGREQYF
>TRBJ2-3|NA|11|TRBV10-3|many
TGTGCCATCAGAGATGTGGGTCCCCAGTATTTT
CAIRDVGPQYF
>TRBJ1-1|NA|11|TRBV30|NA
TGTGCCTGGAGTGAGGCATTTGAAGCTTTCTTT
CAWSEAFEAFF
>TRBJ2-5|TRBD2|15|TRBV29-1|many
TGCAGCGTTCATAGGACTAGCGCGTACCAAGAGACCCAGTACTTC
CSVHRTSAYQETQYF
>TRBJ2-2|TRBD2|14|TRBV20-1|many
TGCAGTGCAAGGGGACTACAGAACACCGGGGAGCTGTTTTTT
CSARGLQNTGELFF
>TRBJ2-1|TRBD1|15|TRBV7-2|many
TGTGCCAGCAGCTACCGGGACAGGGGTTTCGATGAGCAGTTCTTC
CASSYRDRGFDEQFF
>TRBJ2-7|NA|14|TRBV4-3|many
TGCGCCAGCAGCCAAGATCTTGGAGGGGCCGAGCAGTACTTC
CASSQDLGGAEQYF
>TRBJ1-5|NA|16|TRBV6-6|NA
TGTGCCAGCAGTGAATTCGGGGGCCAGGGAGATCAGCCCCAGCATTTT
CASSEFGGQGDQPQHF
>TRBJ2-2|TRBD2|16|TRBV19|few
TGTGCCAGTAGTTCCTCACTAGCGAGGAACACCGGGGAGCTGTTTTTT
CASSSSLARNTGELFF
>TRBJ2-7|TRBD2|13|TRBV6-5|many
TGTGCCAGCAGTAATGGACTAGCCTACGAGCAGTACTTC
CASSNGLAYEQYF
>TRBJ2-1|NA|13|TRBV29-1|many
TGCAGCGCCACAGGCCGGACTCCGAATGAGCAGTTCTTC
CSATGRTPNEQFF
>TRBJ2-7|NA|14|TRBV20-1|many
TGCAGTGCTAGAGGAATTACAGGGTTCCACGAGCAGTACTTC
CSARGITGFHEQYF
>TRBJ2-5|NA|12|TRBV29-1|NA
TGCAGCGTTAGACTAAACCAAGAGACCCAGTACTTC
CSVRLNQETQYF
>TRBJ2-7|TRBD1|12|TRBV2|many
TGTGCCAGCAGTCTGGACAGGGACGAGCAGTACTTC
CASSLDRDEQYF
>TRBJ2-5|NA|15|TRBV2|many
TGTGCCAGCAGTATAGGGACGGCTGCGTCCGAGACCCAGTACTTC
CASSIGTAASETQYF
>TRBJ2-1|NA|10|TRBV29-1|many
TGCAGCGTTGGACAGAATGAGCAGTTCTTC
CSVGQNEQFF
>TRBJ1-4|TRBD1|14|TRBV28|many
TGTGCCAGCAGTTTGGACAGGGGACGGGAAAAACTGTTTTTT
CASSLDRGREKLFF
>TRBJ2-1|TRBD1|16|TRBV6-2/TRBV6-3|few
TGTGCCAGCAGTTACTCGAGGACAGGGAGCCACAATGAGCAGTTCTTC
CASSYSRTGSHNEQFF
>TRBJ2-1|TRBD2|13|TRBV29-1|many
TGCAGCGTTGAACGGGGGGGGGAGAATGAGCAGTTCTTC
CSVERGGENEQFF